These 4 T cell receptor beta chains were all obtained from the same sample, sequenced in a study of CD8 T cells in ankylosing spondylitis. Study-wide results and caveats: Characteristic of ankylosing spondylitis blood, it appeared, was a TCR beta motif comprising several highly homologous variants.

TCRdb ran MiXCR on the 5' RACE reads and lists one entry per CDR3 protein. The table records more than 650,000 distinct CDR3 sequences, approximately 12% of them present only once. The antigens of these receptors remain unknown. Sequenced input: blood, either unsorted or a sorted T cell fraction (not recorded which). The source of these receptors is a male donor with ankylosing spondylitis.

The V gene is TRBV9, the J gene TRBJ2-1, with unresolved D. Trimming removed 1 base at V and 4 bases at J, with 9 bases between. The CDR3 extends over 14 amino acids. The germline V gene has CDR1 SGDLS and CDR2 YYNGEE. The CDR3 loop reads CASSVRTQYNEQFF. In DNA, the CDR3 is TGTGCCAGCAGCGTAAGAACCCAATACAATGAGCAGTTCTTC.

This clonotype has a handful of counts. This chain connects TRBV20-1 to TRBJ1-1; D gene uncertain. CDR1 is DFQATT and CDR2 is SNEGSKA in the germline V gene (reference sequence). Between the trimmed V and J ends, which lost 3 bases and 7 bases, there was a span of 12 bases. The CDR3 consists of 12 residues. The DNA of the CDR3 is TGCAGTGCTAGGACCGCCGCTCTTGAAGCTTTCTTT. As protein: CSARTAALEAFF.

This clonotype occurred a few times. The rearrangement uses TRBV15 and TRBJ1-1, with 7 bases aligning to TRBD1. V trimming: 4 bases; J trimming: 2 bases; junction bases outside the gene matches: 4. This CDR3 has 14 amino acids. Germline loops: CDR1 LNHNV, CDR2 YYDKDF (reference sequence). CDR3 nucleotide sequence: TGTGCCACCAGCAAGACAGGGTTTAACACTGAAGCTTTCTTT. It specifies CATSKTGFNTEAFF.

The rearrangement links TRBV18 to TRBJ2-2; no definite D call. V was pared by 4 bases and J by 6 bases, with 9 bases between. Germline V lookup: CDR1 KGHSH, CDR2 LQKENI. The CDR3 is made up of 13 amino acids. Written as DNA, the CDR3 is TGTGCCAGCTCACTCCGGTGGTCCGGGGAGCTGTTTTTT. As protein: CASSLRWSGELFF.